The clone carrying this TCR beta chain has at least ten counts. Its target is unknown. This specimen comes from a study of human T cells and chemical hapten exposure. V lost 6 bases, J lost 0 bases, and 11 bases stayed unmatched. CDR1 is SGHAT, CDR2 FQNNGV, per germline. CDR3 length: 17 residues. Total RNA extraction was carried out from unfractionated whole blood. Study-wide results and limits: No change in TCRs above 1 in 1000 frequency was produced by DPC sensitization.

Unique molecular identifiers were affixed to discrete cDNA molecules within the library. Original methodology: Samples ranged from roughly 23,224 to 700,000 TCRs, with a median of approximately 91,000. A single record per CDR3 protein comes from TCRdb applying MiXCR to the 5' RACE reads. TCRdb assigned the V and J calls; the authors' analysis was not used. Counted here are 110,000 to 150,000 distinct CDR3 sequences, 4.1% occurring once; the ten biggest clones make up approximately 1.4%. V gene TRBV11-2 combines with J gene TRBJ1-2; the match to TRBD1 covers 9 bases. This clonotype was obtained from a female donor in good health. CDR3 in amino acids: CASSSRDRDPTNYGYTF. The CDR3 coding sequence is TGTGCCAGCAGTTCCCGGGACAGGGACCCCACTAACTATGGCTACACCTTC.